The present TCR beta chain was sequenced within a study of T cell responses to AZD1222 COVID-19 vaccine. Germline CDR1 MDHEN, CDR2 SYDVKM. The CDR3 totals 15 residues. Germline trimming cut 2 bases from V and 3 bases from J; bases unmatched to any gene: 5. About this clone: The antigen remains unidentified.

Measured with immunoSEQ multiplex PCR; TCRdb has only the in-frame clones, and not every one. Of 55,000 to 75,000 clones listed, 60% to 85% are singletons. Overall study findings and caveats: After two AZD1222 doses, spike-specific TCR breadth and depth rose versus day 0. Donors were chiefly white British, with a greater number of females, and clonal diversity was perhaps underestimated. Repertoire samples came only from after the peak T cell response.

The sample in question was peripheral blood, obtained on day 0 of MenACWY control vaccination. This sequence was found in an adult in good health. The rearrangement uses TRBV28 and TRBJ2-3, with 7 bases matching TRBD2. This chain's CDR3 is CASSLPSGLTDTQYF. CDR3 nucleotides: TGTGCCAGCAGTTTACCTAGCGGCTTAACAGATACGCAGTATTTT.